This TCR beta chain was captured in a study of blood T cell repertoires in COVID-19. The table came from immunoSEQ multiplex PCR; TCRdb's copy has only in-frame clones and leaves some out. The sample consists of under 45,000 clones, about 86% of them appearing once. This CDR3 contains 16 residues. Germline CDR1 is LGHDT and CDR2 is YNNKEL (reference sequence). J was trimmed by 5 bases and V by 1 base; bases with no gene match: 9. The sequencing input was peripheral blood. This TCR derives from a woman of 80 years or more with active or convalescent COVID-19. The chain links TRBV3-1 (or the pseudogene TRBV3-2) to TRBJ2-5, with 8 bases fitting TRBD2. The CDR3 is CASSQVVRGARETQYF. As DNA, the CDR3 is TGTGCCAGCAGCCAAGTTGTGCGGGGGGCGCGGGAGACCCAGTACTTC.